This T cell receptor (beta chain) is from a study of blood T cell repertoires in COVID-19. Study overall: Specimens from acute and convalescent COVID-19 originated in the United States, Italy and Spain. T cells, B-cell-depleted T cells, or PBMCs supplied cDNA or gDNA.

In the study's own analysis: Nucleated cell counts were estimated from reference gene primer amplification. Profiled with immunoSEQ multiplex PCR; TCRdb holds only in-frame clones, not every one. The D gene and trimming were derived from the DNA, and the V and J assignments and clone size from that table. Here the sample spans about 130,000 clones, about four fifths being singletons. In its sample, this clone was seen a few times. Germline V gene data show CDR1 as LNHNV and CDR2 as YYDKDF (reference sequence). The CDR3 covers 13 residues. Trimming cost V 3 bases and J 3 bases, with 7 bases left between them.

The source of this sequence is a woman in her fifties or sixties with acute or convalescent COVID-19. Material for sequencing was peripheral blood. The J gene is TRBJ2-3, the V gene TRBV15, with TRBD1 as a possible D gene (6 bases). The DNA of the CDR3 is TGTGCCACCAGCAGGGGGACAACAGATACGCAGTATTTT. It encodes CATSRGTTDTQYF.